This T cell receptor beta chain emerged from a study of monozygotic twins with cystic fibrosis. As for the study in general: Roughly 3.3 micrograms of fragmented DNA underwent about 15 PCR cycles for library preparation. Findings and caveats of the study: Median Simpson clonality of roughly 0.01 suggested naive T cells predominated. Nucleotide-identical clonotype sharing was significantly higher within monozygotic CF twin pairs than between unrelated CF individuals. J usage was most co-twin-similar in 8 of 16 pairs, V in 13.

This clone was detected once. Its specificity is unknown. TCRdb keeps only in-frame clones here, not all; method: immunoSEQ multiplex PCR. The repertoire holds about 21,000 clones, with roughly 89% as singletons. The germline CDR1 and CDR2 sequences are MNHEY and SVGAGI. V lost 2 bases and J 5 bases, leaving 9 bases between the germline ends. The CDR3 runs 14 residues. Material: blood. The chain combines TRBV6-5 with TRBJ1-4, with D possibly matching TRBD1 (6 bases). This receptor was obtained from a girl aged 2 to 9 with cystic fibrosis. The CDR3 DNA sequence: TGTGCCAGCAGTTACAGGGGGACGAATGAAAAACTGTTTTTT. Translation gives CASSYRGTNEKLFF.